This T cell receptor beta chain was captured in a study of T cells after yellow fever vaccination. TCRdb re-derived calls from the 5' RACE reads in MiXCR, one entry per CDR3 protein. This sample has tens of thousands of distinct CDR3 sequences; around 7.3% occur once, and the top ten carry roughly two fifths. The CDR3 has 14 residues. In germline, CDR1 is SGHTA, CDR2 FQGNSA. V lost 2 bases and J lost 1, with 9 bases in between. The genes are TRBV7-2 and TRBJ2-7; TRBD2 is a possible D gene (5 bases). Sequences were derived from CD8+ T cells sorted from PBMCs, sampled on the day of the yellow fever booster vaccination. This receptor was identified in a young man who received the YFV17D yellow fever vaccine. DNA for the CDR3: TGTGCCAGCAGCTTAATACTAGGTTCCTACGAGCAGTACTTC. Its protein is CASSLILGSYEQYF.